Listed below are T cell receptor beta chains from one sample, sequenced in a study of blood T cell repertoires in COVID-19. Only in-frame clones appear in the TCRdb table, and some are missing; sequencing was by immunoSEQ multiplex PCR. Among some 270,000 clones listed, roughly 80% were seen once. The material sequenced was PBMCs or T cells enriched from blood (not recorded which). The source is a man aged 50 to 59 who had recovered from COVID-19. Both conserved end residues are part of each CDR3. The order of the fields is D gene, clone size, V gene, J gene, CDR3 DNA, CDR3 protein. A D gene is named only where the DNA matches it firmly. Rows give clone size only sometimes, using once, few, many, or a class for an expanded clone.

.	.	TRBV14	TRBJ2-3	TGTGCCAGCAGCCAAGTGGGGGGTCCTAGCACAGATACGCAGTATTTT	CASSQVGGPSTDTQYF
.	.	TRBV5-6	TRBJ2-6	TGTGCCAGCAGCTTTTGGGCCGGTAGCTCTGGGGCCAACGTCCTGACTTTC	CASSFWAGSSGANVLTF
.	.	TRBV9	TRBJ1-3	TGTGCCAGCAGCGTAGCGGTATCTGGAAACACCATATATTTT	CASSVAVSGNTIYF
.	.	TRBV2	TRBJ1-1	TGTGCCAGCAGTGACCAAGCAGGGAGGATTGAAGCTTTCTTT	CASSDQAGRIEAFF
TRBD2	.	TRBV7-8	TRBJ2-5	TGTGCCAGCAGCTTAGCTGGCGGGAGGGCCCTCGACTTC	CASSLAGGRALDF
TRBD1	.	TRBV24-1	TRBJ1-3	TGTGCCACCAGTGGGCTCACAGGGGCTCCTCCGGGATCCGGAAACACCATATATTTT	CATSGLTGAPPGSGNTIYF
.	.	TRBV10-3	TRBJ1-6	TGTGCCATCAAGAAAGGTGGGGCACGGAGCCCTAATTCACCCCTCCACTTT	CAIKKGGARSPNSPLHF
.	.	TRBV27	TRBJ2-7	TGTGCCAGCAGTTACGCACCCCCGGGAAGCTTTCTTGAGGGCTACGAGCAGTACTTC	CASSYAPPGSFLEGYEQYF
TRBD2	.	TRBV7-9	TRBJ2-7	TGTGCCAGCAGCCCCGGGACTAGCGGCCTCAACGAGCAGTACTTC	CASSPGTSGLNEQYF
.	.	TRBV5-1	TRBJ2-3	TGCGCCAGCAGCTTTGTGGCCGGATTACAGGCAGATACGCAGTATTTT	CASSFVAGLQADTQYF
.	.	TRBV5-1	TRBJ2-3	TGCGCCAGCAGCTTGTGGTATATGGGGGGAGTAAACGCAGATACGCAGTATTTT	CASSLWYMGGVNADTQYF
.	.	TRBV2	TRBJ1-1	TGTGCCAGCACCGGCGGGCGGAACACTGAAGCTTTCTTT	CASTGGRNTEAFF
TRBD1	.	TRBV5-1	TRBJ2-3	TGCGCCAGCAGCAAGGTAGGGGGACAGAACACAGATACGCAGTATTTT	CASSKVGGQNTDTQYF
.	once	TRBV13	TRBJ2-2	TGTGCCAGCAGCTTAGGCCGTCCGGGAAGTAAGACCGGGGAGCTGTTTTTT	CASSLGRPGSKTGELFF
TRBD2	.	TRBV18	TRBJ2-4	TGTGCCAGCTCACCGGCACTAGCGGAAAAAAACATTCAGTACTTC	CASSPALAEKNIQYF
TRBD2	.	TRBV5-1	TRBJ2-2	TGCGCCAGCAGCGTGACTAGCATCAACACCGGGGAGCTGTTTTTT	CASSVTSINTGELFF
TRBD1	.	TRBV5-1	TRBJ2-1	TGCGCCAGCAGCCCCGGGACAGATGAGCAGTTCTTC	CASSPGTDEQFF
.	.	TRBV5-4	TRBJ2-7	TGTGCCAGCAGCGCAACAGGGCAATGGTACGAGCAGTACTTC	CASSATGQWYEQYF
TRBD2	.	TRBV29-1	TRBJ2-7	TGCAGCGTTATAGCGGGAGGCTTCTACGAGCAGTACTTC	CSVIAGGFYEQYF
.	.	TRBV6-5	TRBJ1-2	TGTGCCAGCATGGGAGGGGCCTATGGCTACACCTTC	CASMGGAYGYTF
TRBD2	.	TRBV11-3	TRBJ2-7	TGTGCCAGCAGCTTCGCTAGCGGGAGTTTATACGAGCAGTACTTC	CASSFASGSLYEQYF
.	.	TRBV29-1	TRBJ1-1	TGCAGCGGGTACAGGGTGGACACTGAAGCTTTCTTT	CSGYRVDTEAFF
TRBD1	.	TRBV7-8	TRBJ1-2	TGTGCCAGCAGCTTCGCGACAGGGGGCTTCTATGGCTACACCTTC	CASSFATGGFYGYTF
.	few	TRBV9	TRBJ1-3	TGTGCCAGCAGCACCGGGGGGGCAACTACAAACACCATATATTTT	CASSTGGATTNTIYF
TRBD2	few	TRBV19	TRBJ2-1	TGTGCCAGTCGTGGGACTATCGGGGACAATGAGCAGTTCTTC	CASRGTIGDNEQFF
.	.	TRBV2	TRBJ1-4	TGTGCCAGCAGTGAAGGTGTAGGGAGTAACGAAAAACTGTTTTTT	CASSEGVGSNEKLFF
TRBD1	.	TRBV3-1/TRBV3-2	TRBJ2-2	TGTGCCAGCAGCCGACCCCGGACAGGGGGCAGCGGGGAGCTGTTTTTT	CASSRPRTGGSGELFF
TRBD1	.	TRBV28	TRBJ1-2	TGTGCCATTTCCTCGGGACAGAACTTCTATGGCTACACCTTC	CAISSGQNFYGYTF
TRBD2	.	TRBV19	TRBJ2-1	TGTGCCAGTAGTCCCCCCTGGGCGGGAGGTACAGATGAGCAGTTCTTC	CASSPPWAGGTDEQFF
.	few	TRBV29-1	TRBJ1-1	TGCAGCGCCCAGAGGCCAGGGCGGACTGAAGCTTTCTTT	CSAQRPGRTEAFF
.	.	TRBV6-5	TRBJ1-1	TGTGCCAGCAGCCACCCCAGCACTGAAGCTTTCTTT	CASSHPSTEAFF
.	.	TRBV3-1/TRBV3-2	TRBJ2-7	TGTGCCAGCAGCCAATCCCAAGGCCCCTTGGGACAACGGTACTTC	CASSQSQGPLGQRYF
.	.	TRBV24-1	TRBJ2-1	TGTGCCACCAGTGATACCGGGTTCACGGATGAGCAGTTCTTC	CATSDTGFTDEQFF
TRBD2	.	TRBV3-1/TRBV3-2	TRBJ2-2	TGTGCCAGCAGCTATGGACTAGCGGGAGGCCTTTTCGGGGAGCTGTTTTTT	CASSYGLAGGLFGELFF
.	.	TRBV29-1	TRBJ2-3	TGCAGCGGAAACCGTGCGGGATTTGACACAGATACGCAGTATTTT	CSGNRAGFDTDTQYF
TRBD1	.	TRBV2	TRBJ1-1	TGTGCCAGCATGCAGGGGGCGAACACTGAAGCTTTCTTT	CASMQGANTEAFF
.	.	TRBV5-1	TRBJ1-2	TGCGCCAGCAGCTCCCAAGCCAGGGGCCCTTATGGCTACACCTTC	CASSSQARGPYGYTF
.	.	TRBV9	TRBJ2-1	TGTGCCAGCGCCGTAGACTACCCCTACAATGAGCAGTTCTTC	CASAVDYPYNEQFF
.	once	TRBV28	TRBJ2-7	TGTGCCAGCAGGCCGCTGGGGAGCGGGGAGCAGTACTTC	CASRPLGSGEQYF
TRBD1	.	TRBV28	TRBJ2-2	TGTGCCAGCCGACAGGGGGGCTTCACCGGGGAGCTGTTTTTT	CASRQGGFTGELFF